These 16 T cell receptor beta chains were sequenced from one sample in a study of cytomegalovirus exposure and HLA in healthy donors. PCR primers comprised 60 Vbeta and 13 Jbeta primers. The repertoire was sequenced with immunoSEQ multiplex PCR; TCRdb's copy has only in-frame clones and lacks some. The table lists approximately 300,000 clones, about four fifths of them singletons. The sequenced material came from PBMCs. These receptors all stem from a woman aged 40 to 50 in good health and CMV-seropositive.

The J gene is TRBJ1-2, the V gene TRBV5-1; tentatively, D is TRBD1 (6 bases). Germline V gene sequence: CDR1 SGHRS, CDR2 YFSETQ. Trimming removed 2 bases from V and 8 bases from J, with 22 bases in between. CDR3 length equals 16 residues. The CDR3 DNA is TGCGCCAGCAGCTTCTCGGGGGGGGCCGCGTTGTGGGGCTACACCTTC. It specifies CASSFSGGAALWGYTF.

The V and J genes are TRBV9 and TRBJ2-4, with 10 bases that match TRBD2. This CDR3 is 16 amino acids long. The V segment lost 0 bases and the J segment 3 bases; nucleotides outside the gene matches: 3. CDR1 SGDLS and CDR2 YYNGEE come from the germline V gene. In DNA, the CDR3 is TGTGCCAGCAGCGTAGCAGCGGGAGGGGACAAAAACATTCAGTACTTC. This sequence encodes CASSVAAGGDKNIQYF.

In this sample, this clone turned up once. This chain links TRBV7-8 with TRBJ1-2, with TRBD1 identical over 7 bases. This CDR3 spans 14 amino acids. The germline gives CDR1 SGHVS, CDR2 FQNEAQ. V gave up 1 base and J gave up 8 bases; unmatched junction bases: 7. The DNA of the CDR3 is TGTGCCAGCAGCTTAGTCCCAGGGGGGCGAGGCTACACCTTC. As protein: CASSLVPGGRGYTF.

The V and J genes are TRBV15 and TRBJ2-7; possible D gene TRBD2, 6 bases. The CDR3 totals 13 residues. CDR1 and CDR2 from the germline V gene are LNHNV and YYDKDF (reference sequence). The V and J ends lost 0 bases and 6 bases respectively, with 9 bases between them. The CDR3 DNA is TGTGCCACCAGCAGAGATCCCGGGAGCGAGCAGTACTTC. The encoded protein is CATSRDPGSEQYF.

CDR3 in amino acids: CSHLAGVRNEQFF. In DNA, the CDR3 is TGCAGCCATCTCGCGGGAGTAAGGAATGAGCAGTTCTTC. The chain combines TRBV29-1 with TRBJ2-1; 7 bases align to TRBD2. Germline assignment: CDR1 SQVTM and CDR2 ANQGSEA. The CDR3 is 13 amino acids. With V trimmed by 8 bases and J by 7 bases, 11 bases remained unmatched.

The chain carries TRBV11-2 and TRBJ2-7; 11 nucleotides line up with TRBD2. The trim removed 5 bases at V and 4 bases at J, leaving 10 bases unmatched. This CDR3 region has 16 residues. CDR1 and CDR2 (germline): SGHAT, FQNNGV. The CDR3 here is CASSLSLGLAVYEQYF. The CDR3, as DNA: TGTGCCAGCAGCCTTAGCCTGGGACTAGCGGTATACGAGCAGTACTTC.

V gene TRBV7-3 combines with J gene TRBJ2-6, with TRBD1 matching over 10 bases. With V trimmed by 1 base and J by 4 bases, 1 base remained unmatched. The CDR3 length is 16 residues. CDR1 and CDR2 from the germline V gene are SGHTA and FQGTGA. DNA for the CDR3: TGTGCCAGCAGCTTAAGGACAGGGGGAGGGGCCAACGTCCTGACTTTC. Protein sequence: CASSLRTGGGANVLTF.

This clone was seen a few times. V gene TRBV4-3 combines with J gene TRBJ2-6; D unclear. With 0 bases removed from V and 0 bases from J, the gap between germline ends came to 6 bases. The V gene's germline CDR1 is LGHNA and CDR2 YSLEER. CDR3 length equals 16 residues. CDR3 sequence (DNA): TGCGCCAGCAGCCAAGAAATAGCCTCTGGGGCCAACGTCCTGACTTTC. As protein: CASSQEIASGANVLTF.

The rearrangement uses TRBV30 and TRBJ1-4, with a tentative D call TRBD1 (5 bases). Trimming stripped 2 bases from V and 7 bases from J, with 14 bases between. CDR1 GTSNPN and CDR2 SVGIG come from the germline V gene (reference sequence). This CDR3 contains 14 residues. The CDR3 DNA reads TGTGCCTGGAGTAACGGTCAGGGTCCTGAAAAACTGTTTTTT. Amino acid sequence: CAWSNGQGPEKLFF.

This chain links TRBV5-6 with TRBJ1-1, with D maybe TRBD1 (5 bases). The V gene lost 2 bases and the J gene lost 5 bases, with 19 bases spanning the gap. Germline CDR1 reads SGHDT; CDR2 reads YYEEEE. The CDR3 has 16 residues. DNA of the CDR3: TGTGCCAGCAGCTTCTCCCCGAAACGGGGGGGAACTGAAGCTTTCTTT. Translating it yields CASSFSPKRGGTEAFF. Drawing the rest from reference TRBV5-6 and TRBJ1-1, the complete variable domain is DAGVTQSPTHLIKTRGQQVTLRCSPKSGHDTVSWYQQALGQGPQFIFQYYEEEERQRGNFPDRFSGHQFPNYSSELNVNALLLGDSALYLCASSFSPKRGGTEAFFGQGTRLTVV.

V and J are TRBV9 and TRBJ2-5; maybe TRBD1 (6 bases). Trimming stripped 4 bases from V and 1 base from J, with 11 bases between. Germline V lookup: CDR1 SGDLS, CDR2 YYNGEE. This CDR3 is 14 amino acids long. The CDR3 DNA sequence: TGTGCCAGCAGCTTTACAGGGACCCAAGAGACCCAGTACTTC. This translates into CASSFTGTQETQYF.

CDR3 coding DNA: TGTGCCACCAGCAGAGAGGGTAGCGGCTACGAGCAGTACTTC. Translating gives CATSREGSGYEQYF. The chain uses TRBV15 and TRBJ2-7; D might be TRBD2 (6 bases). Germline lookup yields CDR1 LNHNV and CDR2 YYDKDF (reference sequence). Between the trimmed V and J ends, which lost 0 bases and 3 bases, there was a span of 9 bases. This CDR3 is built from 14 residues.

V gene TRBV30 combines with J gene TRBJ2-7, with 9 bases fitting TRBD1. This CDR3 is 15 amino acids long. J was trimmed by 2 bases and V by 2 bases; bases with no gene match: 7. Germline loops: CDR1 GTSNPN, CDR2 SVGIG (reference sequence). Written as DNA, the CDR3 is TGTGCCTGGAGTCCCTCCCGGACAGGGGCCTACGAGCAGTACTTC. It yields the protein CAWSPSRTGAYEQYF.

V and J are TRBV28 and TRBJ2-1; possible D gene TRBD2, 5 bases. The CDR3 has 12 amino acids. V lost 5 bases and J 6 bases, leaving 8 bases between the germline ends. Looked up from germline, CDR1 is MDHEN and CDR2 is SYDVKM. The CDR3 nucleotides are TGTGCCAGCAGTAAGAGCGGCAATGAGCAGTTCTTC. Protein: CASSKSGNEQFF. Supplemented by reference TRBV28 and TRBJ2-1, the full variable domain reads DVKVTQSSRYLVKRTGEKVFLECVQDMDHENMFWYRQDPGLGLRLIYFSYDVKMKEKGDIPEGYSVSREKKERFSLILESASTNQTSMYLCASSKSGNEQFFGPGTRLTVL.

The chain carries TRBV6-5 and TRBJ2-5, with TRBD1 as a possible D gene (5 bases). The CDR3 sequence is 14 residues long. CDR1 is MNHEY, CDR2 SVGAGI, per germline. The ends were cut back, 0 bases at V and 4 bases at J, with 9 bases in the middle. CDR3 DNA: TGTGCCAGCAGTTACTCCCAGGGTGGAGAGACCCAGTACTTC. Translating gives CASSYSQGGETQYF.

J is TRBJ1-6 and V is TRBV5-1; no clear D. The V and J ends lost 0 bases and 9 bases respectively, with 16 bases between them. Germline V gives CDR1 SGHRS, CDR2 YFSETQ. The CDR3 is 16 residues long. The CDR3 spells CASSLAGPGLSSPLHF. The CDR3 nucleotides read TGCGCCAGCAGCTTGGCCGGACCGGGATTGAGTTCACCCCTCCACTTT.